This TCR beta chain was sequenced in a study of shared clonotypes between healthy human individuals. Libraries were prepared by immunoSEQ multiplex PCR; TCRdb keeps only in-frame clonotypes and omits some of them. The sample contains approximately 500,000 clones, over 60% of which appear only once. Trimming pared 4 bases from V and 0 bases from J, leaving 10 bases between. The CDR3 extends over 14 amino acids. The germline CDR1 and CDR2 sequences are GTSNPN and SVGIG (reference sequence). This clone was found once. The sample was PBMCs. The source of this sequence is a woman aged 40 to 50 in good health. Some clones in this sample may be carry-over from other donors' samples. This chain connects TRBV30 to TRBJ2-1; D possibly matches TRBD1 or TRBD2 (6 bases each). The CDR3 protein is CAWNAGHSYNEQFF. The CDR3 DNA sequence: TGTGCCTGGAACGCGGGACACTCCTACAATGAGCAGTTCTTC.